Below, 28 T cell receptor beta chains from the same sample are listed, as sequenced in a study of T cell responses to AZD1222 COVID-19 vaccine. TCRdb keeps only in-frame clones here, not all; method: immunoSEQ multiplex PCR. Among about 150,000 clones listed, 80% to 90% were seen once. The material sequenced was peripheral blood, taken 28 days after the second AZD1222 dose. Receptors were obtained from an adult who received the AZD1222 COVID-19 vaccine.

The chain has TRBV6-6 and TRBJ2-1; D unresolved. The CDR3 spans 12 residues. Germline CDR1 and CDR2: MNHNY and SVGAGI (reference sequence). V shed 2 bases and J shed 6 bases, with 5 bases lying between them. The chain's CDR3 is CASSYTLNEQFF. CDR3 nucleotide sequence: TGTGCCAGCAGTTACACCCTCAATGAGCAGTTCTTC.

Turning to this clone: A junction end diverges from the germline sequence, so it may reflect a read error. The chain carries TRBV7-7 and TRBJ2-5, with unresolved D. CDR3 length equals 15 residues. The germline CDR1 and CDR2 sequences are SSHAT and FNYEAQ (reference sequence). In DNA, the CDR3 is TGTGCTAGCAGCTTCAGAGAGAGCCCCCAAGAGACCCAGTACTTC. It translates to CASSFRESPQETQYF.

The chain links TRBV5-6 to TRBJ2-5, with D perhaps matching TRBD2 (6 bases). The CDR3 totals 13 residues. Trimming shortened V by 4 bases and J by 4 bases, and 11 bases separated the two germline ends. Germline CDR1 is SGHDT and CDR2 is YYEEEE. In nucleotides, the CDR3 is TGTGCCAGCAGCCGACTAGGGGCAGAGACCCAGTACTTC. Protein product: CASSRLGAETQYF.

The chain employs TRBV13 and TRBJ2-7, with 11 bases matching TRBD1. Germline CDR1 is PRHDT and CDR2 is FYEKMQ (reference sequence). There are 15 residues in the CDR3. The V gene end was trimmed by 6 bases and the J gene end by 1 base; junction bases not matched to a gene: 5. The CDR3 spells CASSSGTGGSYEQYF. CDR3 DNA: TGTGCCAGCAGTTCCGGGACAGGGGGTTCCTACGAGCAGTACTTC.

The genes are TRBV9 and TRBJ1-1; D not resolved. The germline V gene encodes CDR1 SGDLS and CDR2 YYNGEE. The CDR3 is 14 amino acids. Trimming left V 0 bases short and J 4 bases short, with 10 bases between. In DNA form, the CDR3 reads TGTGCCAGCAGCGTAGCAGGTTGGGGCACTGAAGCTTTCTTT. Translated: CASSVAGWGTEAFF.

V is TRBV7-8 and J is TRBJ1-1, with D unresolved. Germline-derived CDR1 and CDR2 are SGHVS and FQNEAQ. V lost 7 bases to trimming and J lost 1 base, with 7 bases between them. This CDR3 comprises 12 residues. CDR3 DNA sequence: TGTGCCAGCACCTCGGGGAACACTGAAGCTTTCTTT. As protein: CASTSGNTEAFF.

Note on this clone: Other nucleotide sequences in the sample specify the same CDR3. The genes are TRBV5-4 and TRBJ1-4; weak D call: TRBD1 (6 bases). Germline V gene lookup returns CDR1 SGHNT and CDR2 YYREEE (reference sequence). V was trimmed by 1 base and J by 3 bases, leaving 7 bases between them. CDR3 length: 14 residues. The CDR3 region has the DNA TGTGCCAGCAGCTTGCAGGGGCCTAATGAAAAACTGTTTTTT. Amino acids: CASSLQGPNEKLFF.

The chain is built from TRBV29-1 and TRBJ2-7, with D hard to call. Trimming took 6 bases from V and 0 from J, leaving 15 bases between them. Per germline, CDR1 SQVTM and CDR2 ANQGSEA. CDR3 length: 14 residues. The CDR3: CSVHYPPGSYEQYF. CDR3 nucleotide sequence: TGCAGCGTCCACTACCCCCCCGGCTCCTACGAGCAGTACTTC.

The chain joins TRBV6-6 to TRBJ2-7; TRBD2 matches at 7 bases. The germline V gene encodes CDR1 MNHNY and CDR2 SVGAGI (reference sequence). The length of the CDR3 is 12 residues. Trimming took 6 bases from V and 7 from J; bases not matched to a gene: 6. The CDR3 DNA follows: TGTGCCAGCAGACTCCACGGGGGGGAGCAGTACTTC. Its translation is CASRLHGGEQYF.

The chain links TRBV3-1 (or the pseudogene TRBV3-2) to TRBJ2-7; TRBD1 matches at 8 bases. CDR3 length equals 16 residues. Germline-derived CDR1 and CDR2 are LGHDT and YNNKEL (reference sequence). V was pared by 4 bases and J by 2 bases, with 10 bases of the junction left unmatched. The CDR3 loop reads CASSPFWDRRTYEQYF. CDR3 coding DNA: TGTGCCAGCAGCCCTTTCTGGGACAGGCGAACCTACGAGCAGTACTTC.

V gene TRBV25-1 combines with J gene TRBJ2-5, with 8 bases fitting TRBD1. Germline CDR1 MGHDK, CDR2 SYGVNS. The CDR3 has 14 residues. V lost 8 bases and J lost 4; bases outside the gene matches: 9. CDR3 bases: TGTGCCAGCGAAAGGACAGGGATGGCAGAGACCCAGTACTTC. It translates to CASERTGMAETQYF.

This clone occurred a few times. The chain has TRBV2 and TRBJ1-2, with 10 bases fitting TRBD1. Germline V gene lookup returns CDR1 SNHLY and CDR2 FYNNEI. J gave up 7 bases and V 5 bases, and 7 bases lay outside the gene matches. CDR3 length: 14 residues. In nucleotides, the CDR3 is TGTGCCAGCAGTTTGGACAGGGACAGGGGTGGCTACACCTTC. This sequence encodes CASSLDRDRGGYTF.

In its sample, this clone was seen a few times. The chain recombines TRBV5-4 with TRBJ1-2; 8 bases agree with TRBD1. The junction had 1 base not matched to a gene; V was cut back by 0 bases and J by 0 bases. Germline assignment: CDR1 SGHNT and CDR2 YYREEE (reference sequence). The CDR3 contains 15 residues. DNA of the CDR3: TGTGCCAGCAGCTTGGCAGGGGGCGCTAACTATGGCTACACCTTC. Translated, it gives CASSLAGGANYGYTF.

This rearrangement joins TRBV6-1 to TRBJ2-7; the match to TRBD1 covers 9 bases. CDR3 length: 14 residues. V was pared by 3 bases and J by 5 bases, with 5 bases of the junction left unmatched. CDR1 and CDR2 (germline): MNHNS, SASEGT. CDR3 nucleotides: TGTGCCAGCAGTGACAGGACAGGGGTCAACGAGCAGTACTTC. Translated: CASSDRTGVNEQYF.

In the case of this clone: Distinct nucleotide sequences in the sample also encode this CDR3. This chain uses TRBV30 with TRBJ1-5, with no clear D. This CDR3 has 13 amino acids. Germline CDR1 GTSNPN, CDR2 SVGIG (reference sequence). The V end was cut by 2 bases, the J end by 1 base, with 6 bases between. In nucleotides, the CDR3 is TGTGCCTGGAGTTCGGACAGCAATCAGCCCCAGCATTTT. Translated: CAWSSDSNQPQHF.

This rearrangement joins TRBV30 to TRBJ2-7; D might be TRBD1 (6 bases). The V end was cut by 0 bases, the J end by 5 bases, with 17 bases between. Looked up from germline, CDR1 is GTSNPN and CDR2 is SVGIG (reference sequence). The CDR3 contains 15 residues. In DNA, the CDR3 is TGTGCCTGGAGTGTAAATTTAGCAGGGGAGAACGAGCAGTACTTC. It codes for CAWSVNLAGENEQYF.

J is TRBJ1-2 and V is TRBV6-5, with D maybe TRBD1 (5 bases). V dropped 7 bases and J dropped 4 bases, with 10 bases sitting between them. The CDR3 sequence is 12 residues long. Germline V gives CDR1 MNHEY, CDR2 SVGAGI. The DNA of the CDR3 is TGTGCCAGCATACAGGAGGGCTATGGCTACACCTTC. Encoded protein: CASIQEGYGYTF.

This clone has only a few counts. The J gene is TRBJ2-2, the V gene TRBV10-3; the D gene is possibly TRBD1 (6 bases). V was cut by 8 bases and J by 4 bases, with 20 bases left in between. Germline V gene sequence: CDR1 ENHRY, CDR2 SYGVKD. The CDR3 loop spans 16 amino acids. CDR3 region: CAISWARGDTTGELFF. In nucleotides, the CDR3 is TGTGCCATCTCCTGGGCCAGGGGAGATACCACCGGGGAGCTGTTTTTT.

The rearrangement joins TRBV3-1 (or the pseudogene TRBV3-2) to TRBJ2-3; D not resolved. V was trimmed by 8 bases and J by 5 bases, leaving 5 bases between them. The CDR3 is 10 amino acids. The V gene's germline CDR1 is LGHDT and CDR2 YNNKEL (reference sequence). The CDR3 loop is CASGVDTQYF. CDR3 DNA sequence: TGTGCCAGCGGGGTAGATACGCAGTATTTT.

The chain employs TRBV9 and TRBJ2-1, with D maybe TRBD2 (6 bases). CDR1 and CDR2 from the germline V gene are SGDLS and YYNGEE. This CDR3 spans 14 amino acids. Trimming cost V 3 bases and J 2 bases, with 9 bases left between them. The CDR3: CASSGSGAYNEQFF. DNA for the CDR3: TGTGCCAGCAGCGGTAGCGGAGCCTACAATGAGCAGTTCTTC.

The rearrangement links TRBV7-2 to TRBJ2-2, with TRBD2 as a possible D gene (5 bases). Germline V CDR1 and CDR2: SGHTA, FQGNSA. The CDR3 is made up of 14 amino acids. Trimming took off 4 bases at V and 0 bases at J, with 6 bases between the two ends. CDR3 sequence (DNA): TGTGCCAGCAGCTCACTAGCGAACACCGGGGAGCTGTTTTTT. It encodes CASSSLANTGELFF.

This chain connects TRBV5-4 to TRBJ2-2; 11 bases are shared with TRBD2. The germline gives CDR1 SGHNT, CDR2 YYREEE (reference sequence). CDR3 length: 16 residues. J lost 1 base, V lost 6 bases, and 5 bases had no gene match. CDR3 protein: CASTKGLAGNTGELFF. The CDR3 nucleotides are TGTGCCAGCACCAAAGGACTAGCGGGGAACACCGGGGAGCTGTTTTTT. Supplemented by reference TRBV5-4 and TRBJ2-2, the full variable domain reads ETGVTQSPTHLIKTRGQQVTLRCSSQSGHNTVSWYQQALGQGPQFIFQYYREEENGRGNFPPRFSGLQFPNYSSELNVNALELDDSALYLCASTKGLAGNTGELFFGEGSRLTVL.

This sequence joins TRBV19 and TRBJ1-2, with D maybe TRBD1 (5 bases). The CDR3 is 14 amino acids. Looked up from germline, CDR1 is LNHDA and CDR2 is SQIVND (reference sequence). Trimming removed 7 bases at V and 8 bases at J, with 20 bases between. As DNA, the CDR3 is TGTGCCAGTATCGACCCAGGAGGGGCGAAGGGCTACACCTTC. Translation gives CASIDPGGAKGYTF.

This clone occurred a few times. The chain joins TRBV6-5 to TRBJ1-5; 8 positions match TRBD1. CDR3 length: 14 residues. V shed 6 bases, J shed 11 bases, and the junction held 12 bases outside the gene matches. Germline CDR1 reads MNHEY; CDR2 reads SVGAGI. The CDR3 DNA follows: TGTGCCAGCAGGTCCGGGGGACAGGCTTTGACCCAGCATTTT. Translated: CASRSGGQALTQHF.

The chain's CDR3 is CAISESGLADNEQFF. The DNA of the CDR3 is TGTGCCATCAGTGAGTCGGGACTAGCGGACAATGAGCAGTTCTTC. V usage is TRBV10-3 and J usage is TRBJ2-1, with TRBD2 matching over 11 bases. There are 15 residues in the CDR3. Trimming removed 0 bases from V and 5 bases from J; junction bases left unmatched: 0. Germline lookup yields CDR1 ENHRY and CDR2 SYGVKD.

The chain combines TRBV5-6 with TRBJ2-5; 8 nucleotides line up with TRBD2. The germline CDR1 and CDR2 sequences are SGHDT and YYEEEE. The CDR3 has 15 residues. After removal of 1 base from V and 5 bases from J, the junction contained 7 bases not matched to a gene. CDR3 sequence reads: CASSLIGRGEETQYF. The CDR3 DNA reads TGTGCCAGCAGCTTGATCGGGAGGGGAGAGGAGACCCAGTACTTC.

The V call is TRBV6-6, the J call TRBJ2-2, with D uncertain. V was clipped by 8 bases and J by 6 bases, with 10 bases between them. CDR3 length equals 12 residues. Germline CDR1 is MNHNY and CDR2 is SVGAGI (reference sequence). CDR3 coding DNA: TGTGCCAGCGGTCATGTGGCCGGGGAGCTGTTTTTT. Its translation: CASGHVAGELFF.

This chain joins TRBV29-1 and TRBJ2-3; 8 bases align to TRBD2. CDR3 size: 15 residues. In germline, CDR1 is SQVTM, CDR2 ANQGSEA. The junction had 10 bases not matched to a gene; V was cut back by 4 bases and J by 4 bases. The chain's CDR3 is CSVAPSGLGADTQYF. The CDR3 nucleotides are TGCAGCGTTGCCCCTAGCGGGCTTGGCGCAGATACGCAGTATTTT.